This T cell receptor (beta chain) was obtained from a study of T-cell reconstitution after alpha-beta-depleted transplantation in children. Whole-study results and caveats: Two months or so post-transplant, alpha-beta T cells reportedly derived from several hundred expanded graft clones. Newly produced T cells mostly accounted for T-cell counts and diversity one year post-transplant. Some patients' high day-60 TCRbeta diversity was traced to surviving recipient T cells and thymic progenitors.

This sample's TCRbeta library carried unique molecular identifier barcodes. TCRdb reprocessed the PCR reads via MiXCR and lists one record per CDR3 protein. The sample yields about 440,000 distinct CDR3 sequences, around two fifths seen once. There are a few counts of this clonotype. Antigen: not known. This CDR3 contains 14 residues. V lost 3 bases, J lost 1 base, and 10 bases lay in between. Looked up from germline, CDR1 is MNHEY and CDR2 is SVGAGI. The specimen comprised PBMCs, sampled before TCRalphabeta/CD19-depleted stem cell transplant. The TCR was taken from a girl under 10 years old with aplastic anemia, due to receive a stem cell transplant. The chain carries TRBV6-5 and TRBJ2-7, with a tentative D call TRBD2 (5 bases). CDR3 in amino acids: CASSYRSGSYEQYF. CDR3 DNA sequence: TGTGCCAGCAGTTATCGGTCGGGATCCTACGAGCAGTACTTC.